This record concerns one T cell receptor (beta chain) sequence. Its antigen is not identified. This may be a read error: a much more frequent sequence differs by one nucleotide. The CDR3 carries no conserved terminal phenylalanine or tryptophan, so it likely arises from a read error. The sample originates from a study of molecular identifiers for immune sequencing clone quantification. Findings and limits, study-wide: Highly expanded clone sizes could be underestimated by identical TCR molecules that share a barcode.

TCRdb reanalysed the PCR reads using MiXCR and keeps one entry per CDR3 protein. This sample yields a few hundred thousand distinct CDR3 sequences, of which roughly 23% are seen a single time; 0.7% to 0.95% belongs to the top ten. The sample was naive CD8+ T cells from blood, with Jurkat cell RNA spiked in. Subset described: FACS-sorted CD8+CD4-CCR7+CD45RA+ naive T cells. This clonotype was obtained from a human donor in good health. Some libraries in this study had Jurkat cell RNA spiked in.

The CDR3, as DNA: TGTGCCAGCAGCCGGGCCAGCGAGAACACTGAAGCTTTCATT. It is translated as CASSRASENTEAFI. The chain has TRBV7-9 and TRBJ1-1; D is unclear. Trimming stripped 5 bases from V and 1 base from J, with 11 bases between. The CDR3 spans 14 residues. Germline CDR1 and CDR2: SEHNR and FQNEAQ (reference sequence).